The table lists the clone carrying this TCR beta chain with a few counts. No antigen is known for it. This specimen belongs to a study of cytomegalovirus exposure and HLA in healthy donors. PCR was performed using 60 Vbeta and 13 Jbeta primers. Using immunoSEQ multiplex PCR, the repertoire was profiled, and TCRdb retains in-frame clones only, with some absent. This table has around 39,000 clones, about 60% appearing once. Whole-study findings and limits: CMV antigen specificity was confirmed in vitro for three CMV-associated chains. Later, an analysis found that common viral pathogens appeared to be linked with several of the most significant clusters. Highest at DRB1 and lowest at HLA-C, TCR association rates differed among HLA loci in a later analysis.

Germline CDR1 PRHDT, CDR2 FYEKMQ (reference sequence). This CDR3 region has 13 residues. After removal of 5 bases from V and 8 bases from J, the junction contained 7 bases not matched to a gene. This chain connects TRBV13 to TRBJ1-2; TRBD1 matches at 8 bases. The sample comprised PBMCs. The sequence was obtained from a human donor in good health. CDR3 coding DNA: TGTGCCAGCAGCGCGGACAGGGTATACGGCTACACCTTC. Amino acids: CASSADRVYGYTF.